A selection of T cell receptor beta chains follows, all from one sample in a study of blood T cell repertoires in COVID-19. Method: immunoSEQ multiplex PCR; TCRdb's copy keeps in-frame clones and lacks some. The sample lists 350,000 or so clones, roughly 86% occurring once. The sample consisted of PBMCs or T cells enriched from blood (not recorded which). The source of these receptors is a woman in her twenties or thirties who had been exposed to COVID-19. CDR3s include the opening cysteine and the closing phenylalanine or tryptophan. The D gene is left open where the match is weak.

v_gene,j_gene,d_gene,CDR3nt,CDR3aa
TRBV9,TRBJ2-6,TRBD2,TGTGCCAGCAGCGTAGGAATTAGCGGGAGCTCTGGGGCCAACGTCCTGACTTTC,CASSVGISGSSGANVLTF
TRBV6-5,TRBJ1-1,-,TGTGCCAGCAGTTCAACGGGAGCCTCTCTTGAAGCTTTCTTT,CASSSTGASLEAFF
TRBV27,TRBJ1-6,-,TGTGCCAGTACACAGGAGGGGGGGGCTGGTTATTCACCCCTCCACTTT,CASTQEGGAGYSPLHF
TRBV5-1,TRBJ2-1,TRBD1,TGCGCCAGCAGCTGGGACAGCGGTGAGCAGTTCTTC,CASSWDSGEQFF
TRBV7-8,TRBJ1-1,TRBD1,TGTGCCAGCAGCTCGACAGGGGGTAGTACTGAAGCTTTCTTT,CASSSTGGSTEAFF
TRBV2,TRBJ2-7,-,TGTGCCAGCATGGAGGGCTACGAGCAGTACTTC,CASMEGYEQYF
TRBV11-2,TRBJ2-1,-,TGTGCCAGCAGCCCGGAGAGAAGCTACAATGAGCAGTTCTTC,CASSPERSYNEQFF
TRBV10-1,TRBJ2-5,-,TGCGCCAGCAGTGAGGGGGGGGAGACCCAGTACTTC,CASSEGGETQYF
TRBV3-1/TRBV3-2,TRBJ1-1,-,TGTGCCAGCAGCCCAGCGTTCGGACAGATGAACACTGAAGCTTTCTTT,CASSPAFGQMNTEAFF
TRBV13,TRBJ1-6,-,TGTGCCAGCAGCTTGACACTCAGAAATTCACCCCTCCACTTT,CASSLTLRNSPLHF
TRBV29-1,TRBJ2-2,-,TGCAGCGTTAAACAAGTATTCACCGGGGAGCTGTTTTTT,CSVKQVFTGELFF
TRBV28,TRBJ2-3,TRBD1,TGTGCCAGCAGTTTGTTACAGGGGATCACAGATACGCAGTATTTT,CASSLLQGITDTQYF
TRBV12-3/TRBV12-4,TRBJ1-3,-,TGTGCCAGCAGTTTCAGTGGAAACACCATATATTTT,CASSFSGNTIYF
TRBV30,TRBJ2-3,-,TGTGCCTGGAGTGTACTCTTTGACAGGGAGGCTCGAACAGATACGCAGTATTTT,CAWSVLFDREARTDTQYF